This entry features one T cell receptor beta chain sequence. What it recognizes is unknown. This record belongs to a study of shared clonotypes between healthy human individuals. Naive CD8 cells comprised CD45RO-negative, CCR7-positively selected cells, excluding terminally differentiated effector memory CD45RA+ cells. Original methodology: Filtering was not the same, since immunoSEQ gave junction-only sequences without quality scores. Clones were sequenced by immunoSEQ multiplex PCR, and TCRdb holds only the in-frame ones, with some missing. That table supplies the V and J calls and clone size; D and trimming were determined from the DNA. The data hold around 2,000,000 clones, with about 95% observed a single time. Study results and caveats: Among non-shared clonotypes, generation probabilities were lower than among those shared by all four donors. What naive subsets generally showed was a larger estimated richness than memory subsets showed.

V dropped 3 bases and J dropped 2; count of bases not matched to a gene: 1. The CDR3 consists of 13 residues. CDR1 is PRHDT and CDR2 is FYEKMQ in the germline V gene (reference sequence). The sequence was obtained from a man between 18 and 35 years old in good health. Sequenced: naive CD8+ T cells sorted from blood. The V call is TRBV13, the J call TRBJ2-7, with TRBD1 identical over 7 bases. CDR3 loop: CASSFGQAYEQYF. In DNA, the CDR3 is TGTGCCAGCAGCTTCGGACAGGCCTACGAGCAGTACTTC.